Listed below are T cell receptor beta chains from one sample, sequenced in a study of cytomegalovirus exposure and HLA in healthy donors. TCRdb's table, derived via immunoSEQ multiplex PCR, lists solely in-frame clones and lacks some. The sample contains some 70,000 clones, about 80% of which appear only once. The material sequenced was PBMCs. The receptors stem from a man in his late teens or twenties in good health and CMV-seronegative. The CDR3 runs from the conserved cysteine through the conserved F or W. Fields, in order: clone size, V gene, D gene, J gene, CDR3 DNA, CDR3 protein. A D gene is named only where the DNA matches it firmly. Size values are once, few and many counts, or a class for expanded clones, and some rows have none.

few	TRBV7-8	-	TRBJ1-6	TGTGCCAGCAGCTTAGCGGGCAGGGGCGCGTCCTATAATTCACCCCTCCACTTT	CASSLAGRGASYNSPLHF
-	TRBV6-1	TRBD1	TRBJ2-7	TGTGCCAGCAGTGAAGCTTTAAACAGGGGGCTAAACGAGCAGTACTTC	CASSEALNRGLNEQYF
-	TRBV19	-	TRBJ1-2	TGTGCCAGTAGTAGAGACCCGGACAGCTTCTATGGCTACACCTTC	CASSRDPDSFYGYTF
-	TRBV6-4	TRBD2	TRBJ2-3	TGTGCCAGCAGTGACAGCGGGGGCCTCACAGATACGCAGTATTTT	CASSDSGGLTDTQYF
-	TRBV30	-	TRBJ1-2	TGTGCCTGGAATTCTGGACAGTCCAGCTATGGCTACACCTTC	CAWNSGQSSYGYTF
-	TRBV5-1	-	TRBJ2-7	TGCGCCAGCAGCTTGGCCAGGGACTCAACCTACGAGCAGTACTTC	CASSLARDSTYEQYF
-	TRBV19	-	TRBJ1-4	TGTGCCAGTAGTGTAGGGACTGAGGGAGAAAAACTGTTTTTT	CASSVGTEGEKLFF
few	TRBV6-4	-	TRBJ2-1	TGTGCCAGCAGCAGGGAGGGGGACAATGAGCAGTTCTTC	CASSREGDNEQFF
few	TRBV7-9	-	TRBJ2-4	TGTGCCAGCAGTAAAGAGGGCCTCAGGGGACCTCCCAAAAACATTCAGTACTTC	CASSKEGLRGPPKNIQYF
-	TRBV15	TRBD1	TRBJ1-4	TGTGCCACCAGCAGAGACACAGGGGGCAGGGAAAAACTGTTTTTT	CATSRDTGGREKLFF
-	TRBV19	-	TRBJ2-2	TGTGCCAGTATAGCGAGGTCAAACACCGGGGAGCTGTTTTTT	CASIARSNTGELFF
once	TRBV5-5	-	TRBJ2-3	TGTGCCAGCACCCGGCCCGGGACACAGTCCCGCACAGATACGCAGTATTTT	CASTRPGTQSRTDTQYF
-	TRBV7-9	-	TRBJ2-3	TGTGCCAGCAGCTTAGGGGGACACCTCACAGATACGCAGTATTTT	CASSLGGHLTDTQYF
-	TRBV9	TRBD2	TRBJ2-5	TGTGCCAGCAGCGTAGTTGGGCTAGCGGGGGCCCAAGAGACCCAGTACTTC	CASSVVGLAGAQETQYF
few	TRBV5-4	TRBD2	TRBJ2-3	TGTGCCAGCAGCTTGGCTCTGGGGACTAGCGGGGGATATACGCAGTATTTT	CASSLALGTSGGYTQYF
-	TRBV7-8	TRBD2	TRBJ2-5	TGTGCCAGCAGCTTCCAAAGCGGGGGGGGAGTGGAGACCCAGTACTTC	CASSFQSGGGVETQYF
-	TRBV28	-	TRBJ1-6	TGTGCCAGCAGTTTGGCGTGGGGAGATAATTCACCCCCCCACTTT	CASSLAWGDNSPPHF
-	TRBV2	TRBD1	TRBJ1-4	TGTGCCAGCAGACGGACAGGGGGTTTAGCTAATGAAAAACTGTTTTTT	CASRRTGGLANEKLFF
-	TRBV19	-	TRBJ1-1	TGTGCCAGTAGTATCAGGGTAACGAACACTGAAGCTTTCTTT	CASSIRVTNTEAFF
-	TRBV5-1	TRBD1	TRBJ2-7	TGCGCCAGCAGCCCTGACAGGGTAGGCCCCTACGAGCAGTACTTC	CASSPDRVGPYEQYF
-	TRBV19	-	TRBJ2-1	TGTGCCAGTAGTTACTACAATAAGCAGTTCTTC	CASSYYNKQFF
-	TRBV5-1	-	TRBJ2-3	TGCGCCAGCAGCGTTGACAGGTCGAGGGATACGCAGTATTTT	CASSVDRSRDTQYF
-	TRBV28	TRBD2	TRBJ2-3	TGTGCCACGAGGACTAGCGGGGCAGATACGCAGTATTTT	CATRTSGADTQYF
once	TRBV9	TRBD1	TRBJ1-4	TGTGCCAGCAGCCCAACCCCCGACAGGGCGACTAATGAAAAACTGTTTTTT	CASSPTPDRATNEKLFF
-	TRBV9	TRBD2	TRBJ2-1	TGTGCCAGCAGCGTAATCGGCGGGAGTGAGCAGTTCTTC	CASSVIGGSEQFF
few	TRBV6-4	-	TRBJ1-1	TGTGCCAGCAGTGAGGTGGCGAACACTGAAGCTTTCTTT	CASSEVANTEAFF
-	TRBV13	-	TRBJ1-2	TGTGCCAGCAGCTTAGGGAGGTCCTTTAACTATGGCTACACCTTC	CASSLGRSFNYGYTF
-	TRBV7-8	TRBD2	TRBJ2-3	TGTGCCAGCAGCACCAGAACTCCGGGACTACGGTCCACAGATACGCAGTATTTT	CASSTRTPGLRSTDTQYF
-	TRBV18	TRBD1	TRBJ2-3	TGTGCCAGCTCACCAACAGGGGGCACAGATACGCAGTATTTT	CASSPTGGTDTQYF
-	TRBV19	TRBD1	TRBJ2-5	TGTGCCAGTAGTATAGGGATTACAGGGGGCATTGAGACCCAGTACTTC	CASSIGITGGIETQYF
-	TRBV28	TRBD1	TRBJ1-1	TGTGCCAGCAGTTTGGAAGGGCCAATACCGGGACAGGGGACTGAAGCTTTCTTT	CASSLEGPIPGQGTEAFF
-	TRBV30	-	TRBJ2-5	TGTGCCTGGAGTGTAGTGGGAGAGGAGACCCAGTACTTC	CAWSVVGEETQYF
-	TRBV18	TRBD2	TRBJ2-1	TGTGCCAGCTCACGAGCCGGGACTAGTACCGGCAATGAGCAGTTCTTC	CASSRAGTSTGNEQFF
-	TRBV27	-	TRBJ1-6	TGTGCCAGCAGTCCCTGGACAGCTCATAATTCACCCCTCCACTTT	CASSPWTAHNSPLHF
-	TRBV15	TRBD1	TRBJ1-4	TGTGCCACCAAAGGGACAGCCCTTAATGAAAAACTGTTTTTT	CATKGTALNEKLFF
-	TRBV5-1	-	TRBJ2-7	TGCGCCAGCAGCAGAGAGGGTTACGAGCAGTACTTC	CASSREGYEQYF
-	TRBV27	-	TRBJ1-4	TGTGCCAGCAGTTTATCCCGTTACAGGGAACCAACTAATGAAAAACTGTTTTTT	CASSLSRYREPTNEKLFF
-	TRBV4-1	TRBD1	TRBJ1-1	TGCGCCAGCAGCCAAGAGGGGGTAGGGGGCAACACTGAAGCTTTCTTT	CASSQEGVGGNTEAFF
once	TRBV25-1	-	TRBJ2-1	TGTGCCAGCAGACTCGGGAATGAGCAGTTCTTC	CASRLGNEQFF
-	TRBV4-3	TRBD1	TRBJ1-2	TGCGCCAGCAGCACTCAACAGGGGGCAAACTATGGCTACACCTTC	CASSTQQGANYGYTF
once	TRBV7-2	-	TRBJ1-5	TGTGCCAGCAGCTTAGTCGAGGGAACGGGTCAGCCCCAGCATTTT	CASSLVEGTGQPQHF
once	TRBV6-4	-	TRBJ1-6	TGTGCCAGCAGTCCCACCCTAACAGGGTTGGGACCCCTCCACTTT	CASSPTLTGLGPLHF
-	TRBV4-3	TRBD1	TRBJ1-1	TGCGCCAGCAGCCAAGCCGAAGGGACAGGGGGGACTGAAGCTTTCTTT	CASSQAEGTGGTEAFF
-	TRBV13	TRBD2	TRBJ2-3	TGTGCCAGCAGCTTAAAAAGCGGGGGCGATACGCAGTATTTT	CASSLKSGGDTQYF
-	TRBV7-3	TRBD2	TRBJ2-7	TGTGCCAGCAGGGTAGCGGGGGGAGTTTACGAGCAGTACTTC	CASRVAGGVYEQYF